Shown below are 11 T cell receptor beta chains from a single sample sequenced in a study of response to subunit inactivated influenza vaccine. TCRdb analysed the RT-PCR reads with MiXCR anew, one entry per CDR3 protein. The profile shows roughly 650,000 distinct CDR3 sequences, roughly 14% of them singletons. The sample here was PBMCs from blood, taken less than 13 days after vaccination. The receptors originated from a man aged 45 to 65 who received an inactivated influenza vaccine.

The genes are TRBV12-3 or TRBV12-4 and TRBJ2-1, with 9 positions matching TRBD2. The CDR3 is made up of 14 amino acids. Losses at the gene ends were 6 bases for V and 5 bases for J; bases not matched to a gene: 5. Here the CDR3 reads CASRPTSGNNEQFF. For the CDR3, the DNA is TGTGCCAGCAGACCGACTAGCGGAAACAATGAGCAGTTCTTC.

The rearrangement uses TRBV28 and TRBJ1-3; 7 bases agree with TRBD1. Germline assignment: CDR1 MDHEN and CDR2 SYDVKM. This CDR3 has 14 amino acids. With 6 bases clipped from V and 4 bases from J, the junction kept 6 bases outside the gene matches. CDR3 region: CASRPPGQGNTIYF. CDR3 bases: TGTGCCAGCAGACCCCCGGGACAGGGAAACACCATATATTTT.

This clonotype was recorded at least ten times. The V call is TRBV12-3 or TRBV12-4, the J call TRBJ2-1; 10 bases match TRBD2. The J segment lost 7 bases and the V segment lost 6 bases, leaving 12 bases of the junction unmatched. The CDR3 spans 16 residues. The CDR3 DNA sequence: TGTGCCAGCAGCCCCACGCTAGCGGGAGAAATAAATGAGCAGTTCTTC. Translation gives CASSPTLAGEINEQFF.

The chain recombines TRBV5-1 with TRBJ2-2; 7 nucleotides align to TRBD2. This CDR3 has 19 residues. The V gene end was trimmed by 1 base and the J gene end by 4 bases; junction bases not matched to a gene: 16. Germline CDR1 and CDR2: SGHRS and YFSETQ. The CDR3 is CASSLFLAEYPVGTGELFF. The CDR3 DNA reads TGCGCCAGCAGCTTGTTCCTAGCGGAGTATCCGGTCGGCACCGGGGAGCTGTTTTTT.

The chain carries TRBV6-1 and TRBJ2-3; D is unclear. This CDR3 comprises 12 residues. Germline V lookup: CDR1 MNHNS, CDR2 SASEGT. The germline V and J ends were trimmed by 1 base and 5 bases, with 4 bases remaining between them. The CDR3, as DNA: TGTGCCAGCAGTGAAGGGGGAGATACGCAGTATTTT. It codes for CASSEGGDTQYF.

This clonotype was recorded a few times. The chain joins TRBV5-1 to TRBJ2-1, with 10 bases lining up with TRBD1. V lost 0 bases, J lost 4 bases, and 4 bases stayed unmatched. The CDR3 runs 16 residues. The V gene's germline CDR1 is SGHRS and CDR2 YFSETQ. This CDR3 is CASSLEGDRGYNEQFF. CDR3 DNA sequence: TGCGCCAGCAGCTTGGAAGGGGACAGGGGATACAATGAGCAGTTCTTC.

CDR3 amino acids: CASSPTRTGNTGELFF. DNA of the CDR3: TGTGCCAGCTCACCTACCCGGACAGGGAACACCGGGGAGCTGTTTTTT. The J gene is TRBJ2-2, the V gene TRBV18; 7 nucleotides agree with TRBD1. This CDR3 is built from 16 residues. Germline V gives CDR1 KGHSH, CDR2 LQKENI. After removal of 3 bases from V and 1 base from J, the junction contained 5 bases not matched to a gene.

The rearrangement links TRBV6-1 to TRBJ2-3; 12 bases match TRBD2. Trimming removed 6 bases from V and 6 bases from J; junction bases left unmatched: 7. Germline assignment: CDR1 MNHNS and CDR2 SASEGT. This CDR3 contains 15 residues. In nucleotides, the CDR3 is TGTGCCAGCAGCCCTAGCGGGGGGGCCCCCGATACGCAGTATTTT. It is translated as CASSPSGGAPDTQYF.

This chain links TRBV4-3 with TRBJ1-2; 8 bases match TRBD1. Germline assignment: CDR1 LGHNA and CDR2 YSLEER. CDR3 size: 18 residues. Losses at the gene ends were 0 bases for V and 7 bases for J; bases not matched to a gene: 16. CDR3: CASSQESVLNRGIGGYTF. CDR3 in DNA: TGCGCCAGCAGCCAAGAATCGGTCCTTAACAGGGGGATTGGTGGCTACACCTTC.

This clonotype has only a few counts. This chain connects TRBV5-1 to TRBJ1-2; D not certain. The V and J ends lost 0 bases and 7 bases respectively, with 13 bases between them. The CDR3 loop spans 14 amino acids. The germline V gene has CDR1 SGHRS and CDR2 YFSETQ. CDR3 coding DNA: TGCGCCAGCAGCTTGGAGCTGGGCCGGTCTGGCTACACCTTC. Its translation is CASSLELGRSGYTF.

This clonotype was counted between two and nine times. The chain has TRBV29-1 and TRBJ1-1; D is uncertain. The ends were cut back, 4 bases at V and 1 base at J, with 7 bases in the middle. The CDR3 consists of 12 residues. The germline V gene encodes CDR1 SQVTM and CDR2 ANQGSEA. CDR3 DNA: TGCAGCGTTGGGTCCGCGAACACTGAAGCTTTCTTT. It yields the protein CSVGSANTEAFF.